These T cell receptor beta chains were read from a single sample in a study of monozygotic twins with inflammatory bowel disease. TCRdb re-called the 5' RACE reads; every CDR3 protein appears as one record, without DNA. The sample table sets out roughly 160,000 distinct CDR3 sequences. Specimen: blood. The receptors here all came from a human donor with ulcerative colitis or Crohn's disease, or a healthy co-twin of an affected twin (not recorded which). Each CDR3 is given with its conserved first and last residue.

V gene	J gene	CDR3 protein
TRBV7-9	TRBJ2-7	CASGLAGRSYEQYF
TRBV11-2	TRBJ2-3	CASSPKGSGGRRYDTQYF
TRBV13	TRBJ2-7	CASSLVTTPGEQYF
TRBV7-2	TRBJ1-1	CASSLATGSGTEAFF
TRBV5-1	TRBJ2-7	CASSEGGDEQYF
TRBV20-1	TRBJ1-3	CSARDPHDRYTIYF
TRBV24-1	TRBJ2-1	CATSDGNEQFF
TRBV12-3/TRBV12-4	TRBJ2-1	CASRLSGRGPYNEQFF
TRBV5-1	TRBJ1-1	CASSSGQEAFF
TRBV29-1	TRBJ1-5	CSVEDGANQPQHF
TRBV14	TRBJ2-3	CASSLTGTGADTQYF
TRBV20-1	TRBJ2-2	CSARCSDFTGELFF
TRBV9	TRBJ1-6	CASSPRTGDNSPLHF
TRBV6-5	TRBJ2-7	CASSYSNDYEQYF
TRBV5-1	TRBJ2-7	CASSPGSLSYEQYF
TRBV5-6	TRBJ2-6	CASSFRQGFFSGANVLTF
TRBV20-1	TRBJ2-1	CSARRTINYNEQFF
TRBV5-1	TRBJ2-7	CASSLRQGASYEQYF
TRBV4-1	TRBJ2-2	CASSQDRSGTGELFF
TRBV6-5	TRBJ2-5	CASRTVLGTQYF
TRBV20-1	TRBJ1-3	CSARPRGQPGNTIYF